This T cell receptor beta chain was identified in a study of blood T cell repertoires in COVID-19. Authors' analysis steps: From reference gene primer amplification, estimates of nucleated cell counts were derived. The method was immunoSEQ multiplex PCR; TCRdb's version includes in-frame clones alone and lacks a portion of them. D and trimming were read from the DNA, whereas the V and J calls and clone size are those reported in that table. The sample holds tens of thousands of clones, roughly 80% seen once. CDR3 size: 15 residues. Germline trimming cut 4 bases from V and 9 bases from J; bases unmatched to any gene: 8. Per germline, CDR1 SGHRS and CDR2 YFSETQ.

The TCR sequence derives from a human donor in a cohort sampled during active COVID-19. The rearrangement links TRBV5-1 to TRBJ2-1; 12 nucleotides agree with TRBD2. Sequencing was done on a sample of peripheral blood. The CDR3: CASSQTSGGYREQFF. The CDR3 nucleotides are TGCGCCAGCAGCCAAACTAGCGGGGGGTATCGTGAGCAGTTCTTC. Full variable domain (remainder filled in from reference TRBV5-1 and TRBJ2-1): KAGVTQTPRYLIKTRGQQVTLSCSPISGHRSVSWYQQTPGQGLQFLFEYFSETQRNKGNFPGRFSGRQFSNSRSEMNVSTLELGDSALYLCASSQTSGGYREQFFGPGTRLTVL.